Given below is one T cell receptor beta chain in context. The data originate from a study of blood T cell repertoires in COVID-19. Background on the study: The origin of the acute and convalescent COVID-19 samples was the United States, Italy and Spain. Sources were T cells, B-cell-depleted T cells, or PBMCs; the material itself was cDNA or gDNA.

Assay used: immunoSEQ multiplex PCR; TCRdb lists only in-frame clones, some missing. Among roughly 150,000 clones listed, roughly 82% were seen once. Germline V lookup: CDR1 MNHEY, CDR2 SVGAGI. The CDR3 consists of 14 residues. The germline V and J ends were trimmed by 7 bases and 4 bases, with 13 bases remaining between them. The sequenced material came from peripheral blood. The TCR was taken from a human donor with acute or convalescent COVID-19. The donor label of this sample is uncertain. The J gene is TRBJ1-4, the V gene TRBV6-5; the D is unclear. This CDR3 reads CASTSGEINEKLFF. CDR3 coding DNA: TGTGCCAGCACTTCTGGAGAAATTAATGAAAAACTGTTTTTT.